This entry describes one TCR beta chain. Its antigen is currently unknown. These data belong to a study of blood T cells in healthy people across ages. General study points: Versus aged donors, long-lived donors had higher diversity and more naive CD4+ cells.

Primed by a sample-barcoded 5' primer and a J-beta primer mix, a second PCR proceeded for 7 to 11 cycles. Each TCR beta cDNA got a 12-nucleotide random molecular identifier. A single record per CDR3 protein comes from TCRdb applying MiXCR to the 5' RACE reads. This table has roughly 800,000 distinct CDR3 sequences, roughly 50% appearing once. The CDR3 totals 13 residues. CDR1 is SGHTA and CDR2 is FQGNSA in the germline V gene. The chain has TRBV7-2 and TRBJ2-3; TRBD2 might be the D (5 bases). The clonotype comes from a man aged 25-45 years in good health. The sample taken for sequencing was blood. The CDR3 spells CALAIGGTDTQYF. The CDR3 DNA reads as TGTGCTTTAGCGATTGGGGGCACAGATACGCAGTATTTT.